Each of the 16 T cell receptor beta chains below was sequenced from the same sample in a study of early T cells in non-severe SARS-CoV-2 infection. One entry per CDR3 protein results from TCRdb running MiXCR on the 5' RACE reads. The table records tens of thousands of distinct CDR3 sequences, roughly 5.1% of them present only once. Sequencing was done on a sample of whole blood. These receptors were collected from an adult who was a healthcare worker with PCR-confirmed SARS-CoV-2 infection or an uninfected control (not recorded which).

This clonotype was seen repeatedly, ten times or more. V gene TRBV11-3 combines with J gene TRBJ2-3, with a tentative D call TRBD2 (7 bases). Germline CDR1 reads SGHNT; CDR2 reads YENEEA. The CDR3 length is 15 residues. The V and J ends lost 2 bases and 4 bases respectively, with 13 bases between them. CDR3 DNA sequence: TGTGCCAGCAGCTTACCGGGGGGCGGAGCAGATACGCAGTATTTT. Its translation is CASSLPGGGADTQYF.

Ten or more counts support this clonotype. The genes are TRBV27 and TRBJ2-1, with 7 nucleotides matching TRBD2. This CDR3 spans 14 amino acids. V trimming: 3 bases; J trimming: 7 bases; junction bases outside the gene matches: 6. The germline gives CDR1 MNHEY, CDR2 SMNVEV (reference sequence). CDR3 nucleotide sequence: TGTGCCAGCAGTTTCTCTAGCGGACGGAATGAGCAGTTCTTC. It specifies CASSFSSGRNEQFF.

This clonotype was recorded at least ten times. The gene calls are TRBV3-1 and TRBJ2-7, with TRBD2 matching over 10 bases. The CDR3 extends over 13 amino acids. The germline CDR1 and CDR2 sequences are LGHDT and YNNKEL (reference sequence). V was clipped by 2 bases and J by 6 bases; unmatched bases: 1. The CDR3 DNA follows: TGTGCCAGCAGCCAACTAGCGGGAGTCGAGCAGTACTTC. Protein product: CASSQLAGVEQYF.

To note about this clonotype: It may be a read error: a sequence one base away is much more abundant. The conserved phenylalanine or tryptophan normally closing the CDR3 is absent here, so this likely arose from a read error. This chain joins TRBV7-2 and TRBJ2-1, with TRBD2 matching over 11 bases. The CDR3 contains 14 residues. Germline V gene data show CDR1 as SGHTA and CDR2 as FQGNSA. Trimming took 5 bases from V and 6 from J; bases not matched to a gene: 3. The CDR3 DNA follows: TGTGCCAGCAGCCCCGGACTAGCGGGCAATGAGCAGTTCATC. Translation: CASSPGLAGNEQFI.

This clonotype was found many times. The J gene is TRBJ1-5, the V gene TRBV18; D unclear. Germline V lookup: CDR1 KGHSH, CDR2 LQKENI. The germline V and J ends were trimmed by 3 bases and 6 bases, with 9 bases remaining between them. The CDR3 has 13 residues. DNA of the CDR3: TGTGCCAGCTCACCGTCTTCTCCTCAGCCCCAGCATTTT. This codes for CASSPSSPQPQHF.

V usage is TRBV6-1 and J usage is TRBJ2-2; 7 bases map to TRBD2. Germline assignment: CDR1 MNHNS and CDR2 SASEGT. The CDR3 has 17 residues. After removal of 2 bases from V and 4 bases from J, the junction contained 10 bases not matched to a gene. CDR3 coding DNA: TGTGCCAGCAGTGAAAGAGGGCAGGGAGGGACCACCGGGGAGCTGTTTTTT. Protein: CASSERGQGGTTGELFF.

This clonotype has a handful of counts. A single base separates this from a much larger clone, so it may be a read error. As DNA, the CDR3 is TGTGCCAGCAGTGAACTCTACGAGCAGTACTTC. Protein sequence: CASSELYEQYF. The chain joins TRBV2 to TRBJ2-7, with no clear D. CDR1 and CDR2 from the germline V gene are SNHLY and FYNNEI. Trimming cost V 2 bases and J 3 bases, with 2 bases left between them. This CDR3 is built from 11 residues.

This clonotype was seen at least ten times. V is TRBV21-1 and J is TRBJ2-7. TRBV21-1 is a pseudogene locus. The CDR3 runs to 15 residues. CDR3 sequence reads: CASSKGAGISYEQYF. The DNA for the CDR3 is TGTGCCAGCAGCAAAGGAGCAGGGATCTCCTACGAGCAGTACTTC.

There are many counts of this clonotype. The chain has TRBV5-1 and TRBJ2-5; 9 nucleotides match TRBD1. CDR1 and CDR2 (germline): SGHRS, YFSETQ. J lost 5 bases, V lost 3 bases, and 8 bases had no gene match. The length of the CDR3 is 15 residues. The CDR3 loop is CASSYRTGEMETQYF. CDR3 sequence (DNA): TGCGCCAGCAGCTACCGGACAGGGGAGATGGAGACCCAGTACTTC.

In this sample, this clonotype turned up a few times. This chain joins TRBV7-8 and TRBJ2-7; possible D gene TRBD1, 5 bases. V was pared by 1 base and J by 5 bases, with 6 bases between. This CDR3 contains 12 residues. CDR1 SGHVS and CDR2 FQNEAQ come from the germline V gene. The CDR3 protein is CASSLVRDEQYF. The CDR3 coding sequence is TGTGCCAGCAGCTTAGTCAGGGACGAGCAGTACTTC.

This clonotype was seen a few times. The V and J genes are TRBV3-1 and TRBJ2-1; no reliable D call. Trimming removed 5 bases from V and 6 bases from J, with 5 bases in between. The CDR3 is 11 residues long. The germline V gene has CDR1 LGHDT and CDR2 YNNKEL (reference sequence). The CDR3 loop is CASSSGNEQFF. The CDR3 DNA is TGTGCCAGCAGCTCCGGCAATGAGCAGTTCTTC.

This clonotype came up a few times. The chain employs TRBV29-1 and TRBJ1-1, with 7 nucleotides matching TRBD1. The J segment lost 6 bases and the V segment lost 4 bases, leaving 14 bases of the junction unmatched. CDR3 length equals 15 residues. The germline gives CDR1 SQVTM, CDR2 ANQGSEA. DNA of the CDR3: TGCAGCGTTGTCGGGCAGGGGGGTCGCGAGGCTGAAGCTTTCTTT. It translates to CSVVGQGGREAEAFF.

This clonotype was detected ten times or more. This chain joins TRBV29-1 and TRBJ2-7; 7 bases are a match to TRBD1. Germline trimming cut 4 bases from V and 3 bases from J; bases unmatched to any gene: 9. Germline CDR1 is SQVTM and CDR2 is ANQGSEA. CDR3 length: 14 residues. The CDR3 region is CSVGSGSGGYEQYF. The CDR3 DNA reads TGCAGCGTTGGAAGTGGGTCAGGGGGCTACGAGCAGTACTTC.

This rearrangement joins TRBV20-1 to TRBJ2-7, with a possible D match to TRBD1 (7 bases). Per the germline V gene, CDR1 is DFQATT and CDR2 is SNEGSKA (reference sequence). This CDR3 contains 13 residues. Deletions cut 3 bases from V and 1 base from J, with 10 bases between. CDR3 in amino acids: CSARTGRSYEQYF. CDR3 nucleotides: TGCAGTGCTAGGACAGGGAGGTCCTACGAGCAGTACTTC.

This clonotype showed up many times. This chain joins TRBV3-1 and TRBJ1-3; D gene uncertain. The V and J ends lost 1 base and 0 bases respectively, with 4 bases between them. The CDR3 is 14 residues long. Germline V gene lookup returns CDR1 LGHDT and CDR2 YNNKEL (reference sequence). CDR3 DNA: TGTGCCAGCAGCCAAGGGTTCTCTGGAAACACCATATATTTT. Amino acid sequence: CASSQGFSGNTIYF.

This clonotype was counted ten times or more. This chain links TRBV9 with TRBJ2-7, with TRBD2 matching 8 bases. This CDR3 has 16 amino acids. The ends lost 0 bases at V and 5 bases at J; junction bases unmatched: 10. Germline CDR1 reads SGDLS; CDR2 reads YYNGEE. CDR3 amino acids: CASSVATRAGANEQYF. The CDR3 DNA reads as TGTGCCAGCAGCGTAGCTACCCGAGCGGGAGCTAACGAGCAGTACTTC.